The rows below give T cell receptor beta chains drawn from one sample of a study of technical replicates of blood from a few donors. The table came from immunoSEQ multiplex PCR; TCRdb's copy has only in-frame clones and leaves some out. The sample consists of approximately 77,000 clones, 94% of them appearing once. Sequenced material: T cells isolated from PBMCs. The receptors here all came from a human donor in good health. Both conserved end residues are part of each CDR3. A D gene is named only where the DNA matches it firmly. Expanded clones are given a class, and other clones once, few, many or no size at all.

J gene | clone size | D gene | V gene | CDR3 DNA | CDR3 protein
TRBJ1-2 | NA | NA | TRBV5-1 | TGCGCCAGCAGCTTGCATGGACAGCAGAATGGCTACACCTTC | CASSLHGQQNGYTF
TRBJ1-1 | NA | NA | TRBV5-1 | TGCGCCAGCAGCTGGACGACAGGGAACACTGAAGCTTTCTTT | CASSWTTGNTEAFF
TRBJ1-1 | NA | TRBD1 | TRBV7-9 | TGTGCCAGCAGCCCCGGGACAGCCTTATTGAACACTGAAGCTTTCTTT | CASSPGTALLNTEAFF
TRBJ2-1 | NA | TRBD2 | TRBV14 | TGTGCCAGCAGCCCCACTTCGGGGGGAGATGGGTATGAGCAGTTCTTC | CASSPTSGGDGYEQFF
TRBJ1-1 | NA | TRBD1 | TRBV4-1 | TGCGCCAGCAGCCCCCGGGACAGGGGGCCCTATCGTTCCATGAACACTGAAGCTTTCTTT | CASSPRDRGPYRSMNTEAFF
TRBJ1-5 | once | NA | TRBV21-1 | TGTGCCAGCAGCAAAAGGGAGGCGAAAGCGGGCAATCAGCCCCAGCATTTT | CASSKREAKAGNQPQHF
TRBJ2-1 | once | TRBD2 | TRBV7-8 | TGTGCCAGCAGCCTAAGACCTAGCGGGAGAGACGACAATGAGCAGTTCTTC | CASSLRPSGRDDNEQFF
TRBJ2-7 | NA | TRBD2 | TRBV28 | TGTGCCAGCACGGGGGGAGGCGGCAGCTACGAGCAGTACTTC | CASTGGGGSYEQYF
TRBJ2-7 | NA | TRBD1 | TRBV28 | TGTGCCAGCAGTTCACCGGGACAGGGTCCTATAGAGCAGTACTTC | CASSSPGQGPIEQYF
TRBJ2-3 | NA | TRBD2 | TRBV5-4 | TGTGCCAGCAGCTTGACTAGCGGTTCCACAGATACGCAGTATTTT | CASSLTSGSTDTQYF
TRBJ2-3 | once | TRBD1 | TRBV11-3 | TGTGCCAGCAGCTACCACTCACAGGGGACAGATACGCAGTATTTT | CASSYHSQGTDTQYF
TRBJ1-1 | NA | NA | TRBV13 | TGTGCCACCAAAAAGGCGGGGGACACTGAAGCTTTCTTT | CATKKAGDTEAFF
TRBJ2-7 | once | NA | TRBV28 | TGTGCCAGCAGTTTTCCGGGACAAGGCTACGAGCAGTACTTC | CASSFPGQGYEQYF
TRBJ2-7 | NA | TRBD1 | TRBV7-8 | TGTGCCAGCAGCGAATACCGGGACAGGGGCCCGAGAGGGCAGTACTTC | CASSEYRDRGPRGQYF
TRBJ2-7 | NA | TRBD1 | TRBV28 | TGTGCCAGCAGGGGACAGGGGGGCCCCTACGAGCAGTACTTC | CASRGQGGPYEQYF
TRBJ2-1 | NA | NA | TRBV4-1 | TGCGCCAGCAGCCAAGTGGTCGGGGGTAACAATGAGCAGTTCTTC | CASSQVVGGNNEQFF
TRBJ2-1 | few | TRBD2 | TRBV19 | TGTGCCAGTAGTATAGGGGGCGGGAGGACTGAGCAGTTCTTC | CASSIGGGRTEQFF
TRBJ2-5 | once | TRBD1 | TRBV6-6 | TGTGCCAGCAGTTACGGGGACAGGGGTGAGACCCAGTACTTC | CASSYGDRGETQYF
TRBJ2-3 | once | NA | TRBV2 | TGTGCCAGCAGTGCTAGCGAATACACAGATACGCAGTATTTT | CASSASEYTDTQYF
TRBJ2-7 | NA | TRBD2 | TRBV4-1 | TGCGCCAGCAGCCAACAGCGGGGGGACTACGAGCAGTACTTC | CASSQQRGDYEQYF
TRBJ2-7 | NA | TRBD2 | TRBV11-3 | TGTGCCAGCAGCTCCCACTATGGACTAGCGGGAGGTTCCTACGAGCAGTACTTC | CASSSHYGLAGGSYEQYF
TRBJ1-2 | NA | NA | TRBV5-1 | TGCGCCAGCAGTACCACAGAGTCCTATGGCTACACCTTC | CASSTTESYGYTF